The 27 T cell receptor beta chains below all came from one sample that was sequenced in a study of blood T cell repertoires in COVID-19. Using immunoSEQ multiplex PCR, the repertoire was profiled, and TCRdb retains in-frame clones only, with some absent. The sample lists some 160,000 clones, about four fifths occurring once. Sequencing input: peripheral blood. The receptors here all came from a woman over 75 with acute or convalescent COVID-19.

This rearrangement joins TRBV6-5 to TRBJ1-3, with TRBD1 matching over 8 bases. V lost 9 bases and J lost 3; bases outside the gene matches: 4. This CDR3 is 13 amino acids long. CDR1 and CDR2 from the germline V gene are MNHEY and SVGAGI. CDR3 region: CASGRGLGNTIYF. The CDR3 coding sequence is TGTGCCAGTGGCAGGGGGCTTGGAAACACCATATATTTT.

J is TRBJ2-1 and V is TRBV6-2 or TRBV6-3; the match to TRBD1 covers 7 bases. J was trimmed by 7 bases and V by 2 bases; bases with no gene match: 11. This CDR3 has 16 amino acids. Germline CDR1 MNHEY, CDR2 SVGEGT. The CDR3 nucleotides read TGTGCCAGCAGTTACGCCAGGGGGTGGGATGTGAATGAGCAGTTCTTC. Translation: CASSYARGWDVNEQFF.

The rearrangement joins TRBV6-5 to TRBJ1-2; 7 bases fit TRBD1. Trimming took 6 bases from V and 2 from J; bases not matched to a gene: 9. This CDR3 is built from 15 residues. CDR1 is MNHEY, CDR2 SVGAGI, per germline. CDR3 DNA: TGTGCCAGCAGGTCCGACAGGGCATACAACTATGGCTACACCTTC. Translating gives CASRSDRAYNYGYTF.

The gene calls are TRBV11-3 and TRBJ2-2; 7 nucleotides line up with TRBD1. Per the germline V gene, CDR1 is SGHNT and CDR2 is YENEEA. V lost 5 bases, J lost 0 bases, and 6 bases stayed unmatched. This CDR3 contains 16 residues. The CDR3 DNA follows: TGTGCCAGCAGCCCCGGGACAGCTTCGAACACCGGGGAGCTGTTTTTT. Its protein is CASSPGTASNTGELFF.

This chain connects TRBV2 to TRBJ2-5; 10 positions agree with TRBD2. After removal of 6 bases from V and 5 bases from J, the junction contained 12 bases not matched to a gene. In germline, CDR1 is SNHLY, CDR2 FYNNEI. This CDR3 is built from 16 residues. The chain's CDR3 is CASSGKSGGAGETQYF. The DNA for the CDR3 is TGTGCCAGCAGCGGGAAAAGCGGGGGGGCCGGCGAGACCCAGTACTTC.

The CDR3 DNA sequence: TGTGCCACCCAAATACAGGGTTCGGAGGCTACGCAGTATTTT. Its translation: CATQIQGSEATQYF. The chain has TRBV10-3 and TRBJ2-3; D is possibly TRBD1 (6 bases). V dropped 10 bases and J dropped 8 bases, with 22 bases sitting between them. Germline V lookup: CDR1 ENHRY, CDR2 SYGVKD. The CDR3 is made up of 14 amino acids.

This clone was recorded once. The rearrangement links TRBV7-2 to TRBJ2-1; 11 bases agree with TRBD2. This CDR3 is 16 amino acids long. V lost 6 bases, J lost 3 bases, and 7 bases stayed unmatched. Looked up from germline, CDR1 is SGHTA and CDR2 is FQGNSA. The CDR3 loop reads CASSTSGTSGYNEQFF. The CDR3 DNA reads TGTGCCAGCAGTACCTCCGGGACTAGCGGCTACAATGAGCAGTTCTTC.

The chain couples TRBV11-2 to TRBJ2-4; maybe TRBD1 (6 bases). CDR1 SGHAT and CDR2 FQNNGV come from the germline V gene. Trimming left V 0 bases short and J 9 bases short, with 21 bases between. The CDR3 runs to 17 residues. Here the CDR3 DNA reads TGTGCCAGCAGCTTAGAGCGGTGGGGGCTGAACACCCCCATTCAGTACTTC. Translating it yields CASSLERWGLNTPIQYF.

The chain links TRBV10-1 to TRBJ2-1, with 12 nucleotides matching TRBD2. Germline CDR1 is WNHNN and CDR2 is SYGVQD (reference sequence). The CDR3 runs to 17 residues. V lost 5 bases, J lost 7 bases, and 12 bases stayed unmatched. This CDR3 is CASSSLAGGPRENEQFF. DNA of the CDR3: TGCGCCAGCAGTTCTCTAGCGGGAGGGCCCAGGGAAAATGAGCAGTTCTTC.

This clone was found a few times. J is TRBJ2-3 and V is TRBV21-1; the D call in the table, TRBD2, was not verified against the DNA. TRBV21-1 is noted as a pseudogene. This CDR3 contains 14 residues. CDR3 region: CASSRGASTDTQYF. CDR3 nucleotide sequence: TGTGCCAGCTCGCGGGGGGCAAGCACAGATACGCAGTATTTT.

V usage is TRBV9 and J usage is TRBJ2-3; the D gene is possibly TRBD1 (5 bases). The CDR3 has 14 amino acids. Trimming removed 0 bases at V and 5 bases at J, with 10 bases between. Germline-derived CDR1 and CDR2 are SGDLS and YYNGEE. The CDR3 here is CASSVGPTEDTQYF. The CDR3 DNA sequence: TGTGCCAGCAGCGTAGGTCCGACAGAAGATACGCAGTATTTT.

The chain uses TRBV7-6 and TRBJ2-3; tentatively, D is TRBD2 (6 bases). This CDR3 comprises 15 residues. V lost 4 bases and J lost 0, with 11 bases in between. CDR1 and CDR2 from the germline V gene are SGHVS and FNYEAQ. The CDR3 here is CASSSSGASTDTQYF. The CDR3 nucleotides read TGTGCCAGCAGCTCCTCGGGAGCCAGCACAGATACGCAGTATTTT.

This clone has a single count. The chain has TRBV5-6 and TRBJ2-3, with TRBD2 as a possible D gene (6 bases). Germline CDR1 SGHDT, CDR2 YYEEEE. Trimming removed 3 bases from V and 4 bases from J, with 9 bases in between. The CDR3 has 13 residues. CDR3 sequence (DNA): TGTGCCAGCAGCTCGCTAGCGCCAGATACGCAGTATTTT. Translation gives CASSSLAPDTQYF.

The genes are TRBV2 and TRBJ2-1; D gene ambiguous. Germline V gives CDR1 SNHLY, CDR2 FYNNEI. V was trimmed by 8 bases and J by 3 bases, leaving 11 bases between them. The CDR3 is 13 residues long. In DNA, the CDR3 is TGTGCCAGCGCCCGAGCCCTCTACAATGAGCAGTTCTTC. It codes for CASARALYNEQFF.

The V call is TRBV29-1, the J call TRBJ1-5, with D perhaps matching TRBD1 (5 bases). This CDR3 has 17 amino acids. The V and J ends lost 2 bases and 2 bases respectively, with 19 bases between them. CDR1 and CDR2 (germline): SQVTM, ANQGSEA. The CDR3, as DNA: TGCAGCGTTGAAAGACGATCGGACATTCGGGGCAATCAGCCCCAGCATTTT. It specifies CSVERRSDIRGNQPQHF.

CDR3 coding DNA: TGTGCCAGCAGCTTGGGGGGACCCAGCGCGGGCACCGGGGAGCTGTTTTTT. Protein product: CASSLGGPSAGTGELFF. This chain links TRBV7-9 with TRBJ2-2; a possible D gene is TRBD2 (6 bases). Germline V gene lookup returns CDR1 SEHNR and CDR2 FQNEAQ (reference sequence). This CDR3 region has 17 residues. V was pared by 3 bases and J by 4 bases, with 18 bases between.

The gene calls are TRBV24-1 and TRBJ2-3; unclear D gene. CDR1 and CDR2 from the germline V gene are KGHDR and SFDVKD. The CDR3 is 13 residues long. Trimming pared 4 bases from V and 5 bases from J, leaving 9 bases between. For the CDR3, the DNA is TGTGCCACCAGTGACGCTGGGCGAGATACGCAGTATTTT. Its translation: CATSDAGRDTQYF.

The chain uses TRBV7-9 and TRBJ2-3; the match to TRBD2 covers 9 bases. Trimming took 3 bases from V and 6 from J; bases not matched to a gene: 7. Per germline, CDR1 SEHNR and CDR2 FQNEAQ (reference sequence). This CDR3 contains 15 residues. CDR3 nucleotides: TGTGCCAGCAGCTTTAGCGGGAGTAGTGTGGATACGCAGTATTTT. Its translation: CASSFSGSSVDTQYF.

In its sample, this clone was seen a few times. The V gene is TRBV10-2, the J gene TRBJ2-2, with TRBD2 matching 8 bases. This CDR3 comprises 15 residues. V dropped 2 bases and J dropped 1; count of bases not matched to a gene: 0. CDR1 and CDR2 from the germline V gene are WSHSY and SAAADI. Here the CDR3 reads CASSEAGGNTGELFF. The CDR3, as DNA: TGCGCCAGCAGTGAGGCGGGAGGGAACACCGGGGAGCTGTTTTTT.

The gene calls are TRBV28 and TRBJ2-2; TRBD1 matches at 9 bases. The CDR3 totals 14 residues. Germline assignment: CDR1 MDHEN and CDR2 SYDVKM. The V and J ends lost 4 bases and 5 bases, in that order; junction bases with no gene match: 2. CDR3 protein: CASSSGTGTGELFF. The CDR3 nucleotides are TGTGCCAGCAGTTCCGGGACAGGGACCGGGGAGCTGTTTTTT.

This clone appeared a single time. The V gene is TRBV18, the J gene TRBJ2-5; TRBD1 is a possible D gene (7 bases). V shed 1 base and J shed 5 bases, with 17 bases lying between them. The CDR3 extends over 16 amino acids. Germline loops: CDR1 KGHSH, CDR2 LQKENI. The CDR3 region has the DNA TGTGCCAGCTCACCACAGGGGGCAGGAGGAGGGGAGACCCAGTACTTC. Amino acids: CASSPQGAGGGETQYF. The full variable domain, in which reference TRBV18 and TRBJ2-5 provide the parts outside the CDR3, is NAGVMQNPRHLVRRRGQEARLRCSPMKGHSHVYWYRQLPEEGLKFMVYLQKENIIDESGMPKERFSAEFPKEGPSILRIQQVVRGDSAAYFCASSPQGAGGGETQYFGPGTRLLVL.

The gene calls are TRBV5-1 and TRBJ1-1; D unclear. V was clipped by 4 bases and J by 8 bases, with 15 bases between them. The CDR3 has 13 amino acids. Germline V lookup: CDR1 SGHRS, CDR2 YFSETQ. CDR3 residues: CASSLEPGSEAFF. The CDR3 DNA reads as TGCGCCAGCAGCCTGGAACCGGGATCCGAAGCTTTCTTT.

The chain combines TRBV4-1 with TRBJ1-6; no clear D. The CDR3 loop spans 17 amino acids. Trimming left V 0 bases short and J 3 bases short, with 12 bases between. Germline assignment: CDR1 MGHRA and CDR2 YSYEKL. DNA for the CDR3: TGCGCCAGCAGCCAAGATAACGGAGCTAACTATAATTCACCCCTCCACTTT. It codes for CASSQDNGANYNSPLHF.

V gene TRBV2 combines with J gene TRBJ2-2; 7 bases are shared with TRBD1. This CDR3 has 14 amino acids. V lost 10 bases and J lost 6; bases outside the gene matches: 11. Germline V gives CDR1 SNHLY, CDR2 FYNNEI. CDR3 residues: CATGQVWSAGELFF. CDR3 nucleotide sequence: TGTGCCACCGGACAGGTGTGGTCCGCCGGGGAGCTGTTTTTT.

This clone has just one count. The chain links TRBV9 to TRBJ1-4; D gene uncertain. The CDR3 contains 14 residues. Germline loops: CDR1 SGDLS, CDR2 YYNGEE. With 2 bases removed from V and 7 bases from J, the gap between germline ends came to 12 bases. CDR3 residues: CASSVPGPGEKLFF. The CDR3 region has the DNA TGTGCCAGCAGCGTCCCAGGCCCTGGTGAAAAACTGTTTTTT.

This rearrangement joins TRBV5-1 to TRBJ2-3; the D gene is possibly TRBD2 (6 bases). CDR1 SGHRS and CDR2 YFSETQ come from the germline V gene. The germline V and J ends were trimmed by 4 bases and 2 bases, with 11 bases remaining between them. CDR3 length: 14 residues. CDR3 DNA: TGCGCCAGCAGCACTAGCCGGCTCACAGATACGCAGTATTTT. This translates into CASSTSRLTDTQYF. Using reference TRBV5-1 and TRBJ2-3 for the parts outside the CDR3, the full variable domain is KAGVTQTPRYLIKTRGQQVTLSCSPISGHRSVSWYQQTPGQGLQFLFEYFSETQRNKGNFPGRFSGRQFSNSRSEMNVSTLELGDSALYLCASSTSRLTDTQYFGPGTRLTVL.

The gene calls are TRBV4-1 and TRBJ2-7; D unresolved. Trimming pared 3 bases from V and 3 bases from J, leaving 9 bases between. Per the germline V gene, CDR1 is MGHRA and CDR2 is YSYEKL. The CDR3 runs to 13 residues. DNA for the CDR3: TGCGCCAGCAGCCAGCAGGTGTTCTACGAGCAGTACTTC. This translates into CASSQQVFYEQYF.